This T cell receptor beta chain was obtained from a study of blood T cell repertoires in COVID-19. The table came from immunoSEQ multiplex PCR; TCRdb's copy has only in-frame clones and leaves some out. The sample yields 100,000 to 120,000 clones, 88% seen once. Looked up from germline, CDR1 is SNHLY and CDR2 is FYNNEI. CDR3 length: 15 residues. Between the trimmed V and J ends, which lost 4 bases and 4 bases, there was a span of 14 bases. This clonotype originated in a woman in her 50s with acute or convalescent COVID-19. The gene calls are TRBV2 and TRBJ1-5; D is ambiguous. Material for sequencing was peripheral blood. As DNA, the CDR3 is TGTGCCAGCAGTGGTAACACAATAAAAAATCAGCCCCAGCATTTT. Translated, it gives CASSGNTIKNQPQHF.